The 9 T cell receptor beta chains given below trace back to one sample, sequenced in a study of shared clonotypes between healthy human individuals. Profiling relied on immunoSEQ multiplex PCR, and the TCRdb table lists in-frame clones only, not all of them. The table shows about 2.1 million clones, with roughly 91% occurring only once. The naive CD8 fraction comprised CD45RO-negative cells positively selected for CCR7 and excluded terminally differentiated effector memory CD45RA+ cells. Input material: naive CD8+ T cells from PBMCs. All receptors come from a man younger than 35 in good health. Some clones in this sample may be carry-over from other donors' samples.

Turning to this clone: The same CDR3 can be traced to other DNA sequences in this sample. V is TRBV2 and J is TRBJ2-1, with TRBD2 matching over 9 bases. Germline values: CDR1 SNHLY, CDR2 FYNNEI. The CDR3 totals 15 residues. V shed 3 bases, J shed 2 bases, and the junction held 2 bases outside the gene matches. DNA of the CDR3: TGTGCCAGCAGTGAGCGGGAGGGGACCTACAATGAGCAGTTCTTC. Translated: CASSEREGTYNEQFF. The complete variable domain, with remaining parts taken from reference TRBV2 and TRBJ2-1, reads EPEVTQTPSHQVTQMGQEVILRCVPISNHLYFYWYRQILGQKVEFLVSFYNNEISEKSEIFDDQFSVERPDGSNFTLKIRSTKLEDSAMYFCASSEREGTYNEQFFGPGTRLTVL.

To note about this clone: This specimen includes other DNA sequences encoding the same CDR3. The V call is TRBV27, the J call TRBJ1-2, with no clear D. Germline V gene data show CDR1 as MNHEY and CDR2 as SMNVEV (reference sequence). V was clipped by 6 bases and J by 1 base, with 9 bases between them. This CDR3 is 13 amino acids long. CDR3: CASSPGFNYGYTF. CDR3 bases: TGTGCCAGCAGCCCCGGATTTAACTATGGCTACACCTTC.

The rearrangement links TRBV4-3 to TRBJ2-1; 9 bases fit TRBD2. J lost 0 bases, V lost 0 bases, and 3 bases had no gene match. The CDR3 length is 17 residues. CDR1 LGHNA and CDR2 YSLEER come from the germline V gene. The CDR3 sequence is CASSQDSGSLSYNEQFF. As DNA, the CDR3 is TGCGCCAGCAGCCAAGATAGCGGGAGTCTCTCCTACAATGAGCAGTTCTTC.

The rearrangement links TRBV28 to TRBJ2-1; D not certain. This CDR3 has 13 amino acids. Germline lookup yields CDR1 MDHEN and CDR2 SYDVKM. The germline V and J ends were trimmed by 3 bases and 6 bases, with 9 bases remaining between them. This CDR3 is CASSLGLRNEQFF. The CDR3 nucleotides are TGTGCCAGCAGTTTGGGCCTCCGCAATGAGCAGTTCTTC.

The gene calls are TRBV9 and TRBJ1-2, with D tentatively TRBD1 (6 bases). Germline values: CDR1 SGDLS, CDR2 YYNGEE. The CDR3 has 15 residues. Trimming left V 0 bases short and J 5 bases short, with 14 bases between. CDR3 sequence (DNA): TGTGCCAGCAGCGTAGGAGGGGGACTATCATATGGCTACACCTTC. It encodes CASSVGGGLSYGYTF.

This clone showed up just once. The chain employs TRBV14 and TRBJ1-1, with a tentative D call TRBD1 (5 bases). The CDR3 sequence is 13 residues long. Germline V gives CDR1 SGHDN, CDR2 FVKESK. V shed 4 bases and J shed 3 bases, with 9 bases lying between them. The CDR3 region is CASSPGQDTEAFF. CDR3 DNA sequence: TGTGCCAGCAGCCCTGGACAAGACACTGAAGCTTTCTTT.

The CDR3, as DNA: TGCGCCAGCAGCCAAGTTTTAACTCAACCGATATACAATGAGCAGTTCTTC. The encoded protein is CASSQVLTQPIYNEQFF. V gene TRBV4-3 combines with J gene TRBJ2-1; D remains ambiguous. Germline V gene data show CDR1 as LGHNA and CDR2 as YSLEER. The CDR3 totals 17 residues. Trimming removed 1 base from V and 4 bases from J, with 17 bases in between.

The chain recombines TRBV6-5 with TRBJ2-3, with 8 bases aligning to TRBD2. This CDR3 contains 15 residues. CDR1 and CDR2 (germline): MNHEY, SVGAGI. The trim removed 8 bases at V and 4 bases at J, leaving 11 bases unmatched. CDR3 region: CASALTSVFADTQYF. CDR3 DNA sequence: TGTGCCAGCGCCCTGACTAGCGTCTTTGCAGATACGCAGTATTTT.

The CDR3 DNA reads TGTGCCAGCAGGAAGACAGGGGTCGGCCAGCCCCAGCATTTT. Its translation is CASRKTGVGQPQHF. The genes are TRBV6-1 and TRBJ1-5, with 8 bases fitting TRBD1. The CDR3 totals 14 residues. From germline, CDR1 is MNHNS and CDR2 SASEGT. V lost 6 bases and J lost 7; bases outside the gene matches: 8.